This T cell receptor (beta chain) is drawn from a study of read filtering for tumor transcriptome and immune sequencing. This clonotype was counted ten times or more. This library used about 400 ng RNA and molecular barcoded adaptors spanning alpha/delta and beta/gamma chains. Via MiXCR, TCRdb re-called the reads, giving one row per CDR3 protein. The sample lists 35,000 to 50,000 distinct CDR3 sequences, around 21% seen once, with over 35% in the top ten. Sequencing was performed on a population of CD138-negative cells sorted from bone marrow. The receptor was derived from a donor aged 40 or over with multiple myeloma.

The CDR3 region is CAISNVGTDTQYF. The CDR3 DNA is TGTGCCATCAGTAACGTTGGGACAGATACGCAGTATTTT. V usage is TRBV10-3 and J usage is TRBJ2-3; D not resolved. Trimming shortened V by 5 bases and J by 3 bases, and 9 bases separated the two germline ends. This CDR3 comprises 13 residues. Germline CDR1 is ENHRY and CDR2 is SYGVKD.